The following is a T cell receptor beta chain sequence with its context. What it recognizes is unknown. These data belong to a study of cytomegalovirus exposure and HLA in healthy donors. Study results and caveats: Cytomegalovirus association was listed for around 180 TCR beta chains. It was taken for granted in presence/absence analyses that sequencing depth across donors was roughly uniform. Earlier findings revealed that most TCR beta V segments proved productive either about 90% or about 30% of the time. In a later analysis, at a false discovery rate of 0.05, roughly 17,000 TCR beta sequences were associated with HLA alleles.

Trimming removed 0 bases from V and 5 bases from J; junction bases left unmatched: 5. This CDR3 is 16 amino acids long. Looked up from germline, CDR1 is SGDLS and CDR2 is YYNGEE. In the PCR, 60 Vbeta and 13 Jbeta primers were used. The protocol was immunoSEQ multiplex PCR, while the TCRdb copy is restricted to in-frame clones and leaves out a portion. The sample lists 90,000 to 120,000 clones; roughly 70% were seen once. Sequences were obtained from PBMCs. This receptor was obtained from a woman aged 40 to 50 in good health and CMV-seropositive. V usage is TRBV9 and J usage is TRBJ2-1, with TRBD2 matching over 10 bases. In DNA, the CDR3 is TGTGCCAGCAGCGTAGGGGAGCGGGGGGGCCACAATGAGCAGTTCTTC. It specifies CASSVGERGGHNEQFF.